This TCR beta chain appears in the sequencing data of a study of T cell responses to AZD1222 COVID-19 vaccine. The method was immunoSEQ multiplex PCR; TCRdb's version includes in-frame clones alone and lacks a portion of them. Of 120,000 to 150,000 clones listed, roughly four fifths were seen once; the top ten hold roughly 4.5%. Looked up from germline, CDR1 is SGDLS and CDR2 is YYNGEE. J gave up 5 bases and V 0 bases, and 5 bases lay outside the gene matches. The CDR3 has 16 amino acids. The origin of this receptor is an adult in good health. The chain is built from TRBV9 and TRBJ2-5; TRBD2 agrees at 12 bases. Source: peripheral blood, taken on day 0 of MenACWY control vaccination. The CDR3 spells CASSVAPSGGAETQYF. CDR3 in DNA: TGTGCCAGCAGCGTAGCTCCTAGCGGGGGGGCTGAGACCCAGTACTTC.